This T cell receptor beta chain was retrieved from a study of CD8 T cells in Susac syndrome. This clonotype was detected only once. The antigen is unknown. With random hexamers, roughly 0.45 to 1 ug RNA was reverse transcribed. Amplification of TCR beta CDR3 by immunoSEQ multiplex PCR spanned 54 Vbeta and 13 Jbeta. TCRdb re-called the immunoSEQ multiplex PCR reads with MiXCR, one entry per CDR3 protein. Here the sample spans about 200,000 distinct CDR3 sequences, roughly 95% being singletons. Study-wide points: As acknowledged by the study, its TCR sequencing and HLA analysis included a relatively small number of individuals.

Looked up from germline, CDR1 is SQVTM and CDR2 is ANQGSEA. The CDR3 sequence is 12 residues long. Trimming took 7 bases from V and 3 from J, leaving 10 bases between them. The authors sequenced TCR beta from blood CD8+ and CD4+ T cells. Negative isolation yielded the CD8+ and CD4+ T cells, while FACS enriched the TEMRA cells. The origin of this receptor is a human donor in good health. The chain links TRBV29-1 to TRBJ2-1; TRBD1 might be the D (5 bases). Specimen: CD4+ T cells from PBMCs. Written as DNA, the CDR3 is TGCAGCGATTTTCAGGGCTACAATGAGCAGTTCTTC. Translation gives CSDFQGYNEQFF.